The T cell receptor (beta chain) under discussion was sequenced for a study of T-cell memory formation after mild COVID-19. At the level of the study: Largely, TCR clusters stayed within a single donor.

V lost 5 bases to trimming and J lost 4 bases, with 8 bases between them. CDR3 size: 13 residues. A remark on this clonotype: The antigen remains undetermined.

Constant-segment primers and 5'RACE yielded cDNA libraries for TCR alpha and TCR beta, each carrying sample barcodes and UMIs. TCRdb reprocessed the 5' RACE reads with MiXCR, giving one entry per CDR3 protein. Here the sample spans about 33,000 distinct CDR3 sequences, around 20% being singletons. General study findings and limits: Detection of some responders pre-infection suggested pre-existing cross-reactive memory T cells participated. CD4+ contracting clones lay mainly in CM and EM, CD8+ ones in EMRA.

This sequence originates from an adult who had mild COVID-19 (a few samples of this study predate the infection). Cell type and time point are not known. V and J are TRBV12-3 or TRBV12-4 and TRBJ1-4; TRBD1 is a possible D gene (6 bases). The sample consisted of PBMCs or a T cell subset sorted from them (not recorded which). Written as DNA, the CDR3 is TGTGCCAGCAGTGGGGGCGGTAATGAAAAACTGTTTTTT. Protein: CASSGGGNEKLFF.